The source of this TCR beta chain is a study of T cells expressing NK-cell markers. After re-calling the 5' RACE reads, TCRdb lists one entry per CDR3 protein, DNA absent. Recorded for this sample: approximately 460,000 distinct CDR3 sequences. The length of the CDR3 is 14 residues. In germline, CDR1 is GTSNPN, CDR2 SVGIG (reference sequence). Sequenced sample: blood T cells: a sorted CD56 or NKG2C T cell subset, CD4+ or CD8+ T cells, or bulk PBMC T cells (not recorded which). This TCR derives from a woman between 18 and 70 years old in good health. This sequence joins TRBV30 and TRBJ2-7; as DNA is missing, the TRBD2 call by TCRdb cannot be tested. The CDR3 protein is CAWSVGTSDYEQYF.